This T cell receptor (beta chain) appears in the sequencing data of a study of blood T cell repertoires in COVID-19. Categorization into cohorts depended on clinical history that participants reported. Per the original data handling: By means of reference gene primer amplification, nucleated cell counts were estimated. The data were produced by immunoSEQ multiplex PCR, yet TCRdb's version contains in-frame clones alone and is incomplete. The V and J calls and the clone size are those of that table, but D and trimming were determined from the DNA. In the table there are under 150,000 clones, 80% to 90% of which are singletons. The CDR3 has 14 amino acids. In germline, CDR1 is PRHDT, CDR2 FYEKMQ (reference sequence). V was pared by 3 bases and J by 5 bases, with 1 base of the junction left unmatched.

This TCR was recovered from a woman aged 50 to 60 who had recovered from COVID-19. Sequenced material: PBMCs or T cells enriched from blood (not recorded which). The V call is TRBV13, the J call TRBJ1-5; TRBD1 matches at 10 bases. The CDR3 DNA follows: TGTGCCAGCAGCTTGGGACAGGGGTATCAGCCCCAGCATTTT. Amino acid sequence: CASSLGQGYQPQHF.